This is a list of T cell receptor beta chains from one sample in a study of cytomegalovirus exposure and HLA in healthy donors. Clones were sequenced by immunoSEQ multiplex PCR, and TCRdb holds only the in-frame ones, with some missing. The data show 270,000 or so clones, 80% to 90% seen once. The sample taken for sequencing was PBMCs. The receptor source for this set is a man between 40 and 49 years old in good health and CMV-seropositive. CDR3s include the opening cysteine and the closing phenylalanine or tryptophan. A D gene is named only where the DNA matches it firmly. Some rows mark clone size as missing; the rest say once, few, many or name a class of expanded clone.

j_gene	d_gene	v_gene	abundance	CDR3aa	CDR3nt
TRBJ1-1	-	TRBV5-1	-	CASSLGRGADTEAFF	TGCGCCAGCAGCTTGGGTCGGGGGGCGGACACTGAAGCTTTCTTT
TRBJ1-5	TRBD1	TRBV5-1	-	CASSLTGDGNQPQHF	TGCGCCAGCAGCCTTACAGGGGATGGCAATCAGCCCCAGCATTTT
TRBJ2-5	-	TRBV18	-	CASSPDSNQETQYF	TGTGCCAGCTCTCCAGACAGCAACCAAGAGACCCAGTACTTC
TRBJ2-7	TRBD2	TRBV4-2	-	CASSQGLAWNEQYF	TGTGCCAGCAGCCAAGGACTAGCTTGGAACGAGCAGTACTTC
TRBJ2-1	-	TRBV7-6	-	CASSTKGPQVVGYNEQFF	TGTGCCAGCAGCACTAAAGGCCCACAGGTGGTTGGGTACAATGAGCAGTTCTTC
TRBJ2-7	-	TRBV10-2	few	CASRQGTLPYEQYF	TGCGCCAGCAGACAGGGGACTCTGCCCTACGAGCAGTACTTC
TRBJ2-1	TRBD2	TRBV4-2	-	CASSQVLAVSYNEQFF	TGTGCCAGCAGCCAAGTACTAGCGGTCTCCTACAATGAGCAGTTCTTC
TRBJ2-7	-	TRBV2	-	CASKSSSYEQYF	TGTGCCAGCAAATCTAGCTCCTACGAGCAGTACTTC
TRBJ2-3	TRBD1	TRBV29-1	-	CSVGQRTTDTQYF	TGCAGCGTGGGACAGAGAACCACAGATACGCAGTATTTT
TRBJ1-2	-	TRBV10-3	once	CAISESGVGGYTF	TGTGCCATCAGTGAATCAGGGGTGGGTGGCTACACCTTC
TRBJ2-1	TRBD1	TRBV14	-	CASSRLTGGDYNEQFF	TGTGCCAGCAGCCGTTTGACAGGGGGCGACTACAATGAGCAGTTCTTC
TRBJ2-3	TRBD2	TRBV5-1	-	CASGGTSGRTDTQYF	TGCGCCAGCGGGGGGACTAGCGGGAGAACAGATACGCAGTATTTT
TRBJ1-2	TRBD1	TRBV7-9	-	CASSLAGQGATLGYGYTF	TGTGCCAGCAGCTTAGCGGGACAGGGCGCTACGCTGGGCTATGGCTACACCTTC
TRBJ2-3	TRBD1	TRBV5-1	-	CASSRDRGTDTQYF	TGCGCCAGCAGTCGGGACAGGGGAACAGATACGCAGTATTTT
TRBJ2-2	TRBD2	TRBV27	-	CASSSRGGALPGELFF	TGTGCCAGCAGTAGCCGCGGGGGGGCGCTTCCCGGGGAGCTGTTTTTT
TRBJ1-2	TRBD1	TRBV28	-	CASSSPGTALGYTF	TGTGCCAGCAGTTCCCCCGGGACAGCATTGGGCTACACCTTC
TRBJ2-1	-	TRBV6-5	-	CASSFSRGGNEQFF	TGTGCCAGCAGTTTCTCTAGGGGGGGGAATGAGCAGTTCTTC
TRBJ2-7	-	TRBV4-3	few	CASSQATAEYEQYF	TGCGCCAGCAGCCAAGCGACAGCTGAGTACGAGCAGTACTTC
TRBJ2-1	TRBD2	TRBV28	-	CASSFPAGSLNEQFF	TGTGCCAGCAGTTTTCCAGCGGGAAGCCTCAATGAGCAGTTCTTC
TRBJ2-5	TRBD2	TRBV9	-	CASSAHTSGRGETQYF	TGTGCCAGCAGCGCGCATACTAGCGGGAGGGGAGAGACCCAGTACTTC
TRBJ1-2	TRBD1	TRBV5-1	-	CASSYTGQATNGYTF	TGCGCCAGCAGCTACACGGGACAGGCGACCAATGGCTACACCTTC
TRBJ2-1	-	TRBV6-1	-	CASSELTGAYNEQFF	TGTGCCAGCAGTGAATTAACGGGAGCCTACAATGAGCAGTTCTTC
TRBJ2-7	TRBD1	TRBV28	-	CASRGRRGPGEQYF	TGTGCCAGCAGGGGGCGCAGGGGGCCCGGCGAGCAGTACTTC
TRBJ1-1	-	TRBV5-1	-	CASSGRSLTGNTEAFF	TGCGCCAGCAGCGGCCGATCCTTGACGGGGAACACTGAAGCTTTCTTT
TRBJ1-1	-	TRBV18	-	CASSPFPGMNTEAFF	TGTGCCAGCTCACCTTTTCCGGGGATGAACACTGAAGCTTTCTTT
TRBJ2-1	TRBD2	TRBV5-1	-	CASSLLSSGSFKGYNEQFF	TGCGCCAGCAGCTTGCTCTCTAGCGGGAGCTTTAAGGGCTACAATGAGCAGTTCTTC
TRBJ2-3	TRBD1	TRBV28	-	CASKRGQGADTQYF	TGTGCCAGCAAGAGAGGGCAGGGGGCAGATACGCAGTATTTT
TRBJ1-1	-	TRBV10-2	-	CASMERQGMNTEAFF	TGCGCCAGCATGGAGCGTCAGGGGATGAACACTGAAGCTTTCTTT
TRBJ1-3	-	TRBV6-5	-	CASSRDRDTGNTIYF	TGTGCCAGCAGCCGCGACCGGGACACTGGAAACACCATATATTTT
TRBJ2-2	TRBD1	TRBV7-3	once	CASSPEGASGELFF	TGTGCCAGCAGCCCCGAGGGGGCAAGCGGGGAGCTGTTTTTT
TRBJ2-1	TRBD1	TRBV29-1	once	CSVRTGMYEQFF	TGCAGCGTCCGGACAGGGATGTATGAGCAGTTCTTC
TRBJ1-5	TRBD1	TRBV30	-	CAWGQGEDQPQHF	TGTGCCTGGGGACAGGGTGAGGATCAGCCCCAGCATTTT
TRBJ1-5	-	TRBV7-8	-	CASSLGGQRNQPQHF	TGTGCCAGCAGCTTAGGTGGACAGCGCAATCAGCCCCAGCATTTT
TRBJ2-7	TRBD2	TRBV4-1	-	CASSQDATSGSEQYF	TGCGCCAGCAGCCAAGATGCGACTAGCGGGAGCGAGCAGTACTTC
TRBJ1-1	TRBD1	TRBV5-1	once	CASSLAGRGTEAFF	TGCGCCAGCAGCTTGGCCGGCAGGGGGACTGAAGCTTTCTTT
TRBJ2-7	-	TRBV7-2	few	CASSTLTEQYF	TGTGCCAGCAGCACACTGACAGAGCAGTACTTC
TRBJ2-1	-	TRBV6-6	-	CASRRWAPKDNEQFF	TGTGCCAGCCGTAGGTGGGCCCCTAAGGACAATGAGCAGTTCTTC
TRBJ2-3	-	TRBV27	-	CASTSPAEETDTQYF	TGTGCCAGCACTTCTCCGGCGGAGGAAACAGATACGCAGTATTTT
TRBJ2-1	TRBD2	TRBV30	-	CAWSGREGNEQFF	TGTGCCTGGAGTGGGAGGGAGGGCAATGAGCAGTTCTTC
TRBJ2-3	TRBD2	TRBV5-5	-	CASSPLGTRFTDTQYF	TGTGCCAGCAGCCCTCTCGGGACTAGGTTCACAGATACGCAGTATTTT
TRBJ2-1	TRBD1	TRBV2	-	CASSVGTGDYNEQFF	TGTGCCAGCAGTGTGGGGACAGGGGACTACAATGAGCAGTTCTTC
TRBJ1-1	-	TRBV29-1	-	CSVDDKNTEAFF	TGCAGCGTTGATGACAAGAACACTGAAGCTTTCTTT
TRBJ1-5	-	TRBV7-2	once	CASSLVTALGSPQHF	TGTGCCAGCAGCTTAGTTACCGCGCTCGGGTCCCCCCAGCATTTT
TRBJ2-5	TRBD2	TRBV5-1	-	CASSLETSYETQYF	TGCGCCAGCAGCTTGGAGACTAGCTATGAGACCCAGTACTTC
TRBJ2-4	TRBD1	TRBV6-5	-	CASSSRDRGSKNIQYF	TGTGCCAGCAGTTCCCGGGACAGGGGTTCCAAAAACATTCAGTACTTC
TRBJ1-2	TRBD1	TRBV7-2	-	CASSLGWDRGSGYTF	TGTGCCAGCAGCTTAGGATGGGACAGGGGAAGTGGCTACACCTTC
TRBJ2-5	TRBD1	TRBV18	-	CASSPQGAPETQYF	TGTGCCAGCTCACCACAGGGGGCCCCAGAGACCCAGTACTTC
TRBJ2-2	TRBD2	TRBV2	-	CASSEGGVRTGELFF	TGTGCCAGCAGTGAGGGAGGGGTTAGAACCGGGGAGCTGTTTTTT
TRBJ2-1	-	TRBV5-6	-	CASSFWGLYNEQFF	TGTGCCAGCAGCTTCTGGGGCCTCTACAATGAGCAGTTCTTC